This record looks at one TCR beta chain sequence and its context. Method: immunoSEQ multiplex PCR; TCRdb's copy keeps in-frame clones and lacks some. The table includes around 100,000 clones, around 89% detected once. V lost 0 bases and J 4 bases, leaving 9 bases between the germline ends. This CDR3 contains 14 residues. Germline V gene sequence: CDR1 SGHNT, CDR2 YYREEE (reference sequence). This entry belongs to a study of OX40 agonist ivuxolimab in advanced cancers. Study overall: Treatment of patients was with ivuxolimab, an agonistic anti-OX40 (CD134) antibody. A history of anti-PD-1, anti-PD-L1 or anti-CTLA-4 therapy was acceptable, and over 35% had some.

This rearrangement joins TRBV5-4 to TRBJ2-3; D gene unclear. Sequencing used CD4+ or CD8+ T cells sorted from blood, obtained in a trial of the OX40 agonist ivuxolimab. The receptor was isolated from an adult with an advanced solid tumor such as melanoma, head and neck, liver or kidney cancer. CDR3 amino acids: CASSLGQAPDTQYF. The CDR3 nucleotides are TGTGCCAGCAGCTTGGGTCAGGCCCCAGATACGCAGTATTTT.